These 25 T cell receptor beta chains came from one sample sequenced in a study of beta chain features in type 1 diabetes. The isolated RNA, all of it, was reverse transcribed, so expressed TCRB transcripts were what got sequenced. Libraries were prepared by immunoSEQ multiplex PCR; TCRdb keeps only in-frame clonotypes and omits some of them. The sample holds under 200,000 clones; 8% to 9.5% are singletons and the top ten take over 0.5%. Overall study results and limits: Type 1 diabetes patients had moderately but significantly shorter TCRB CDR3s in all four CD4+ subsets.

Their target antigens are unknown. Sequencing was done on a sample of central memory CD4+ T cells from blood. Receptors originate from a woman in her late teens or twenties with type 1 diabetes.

CDR3 in amino acids: CASSLANLADTQYF. The CDR3 nucleotides read TGCGCCAGCAGCTTGGCCAACTTGGCAGATACGCAGTATTTT. This chain links TRBV5-1 with TRBJ2-3, with D hard to call. The CDR3 contains 14 residues. Trimming shortened V by 0 bases and J by 4 bases, and 9 bases separated the two germline ends. The V gene's germline CDR1 is SGHRS and CDR2 YFSETQ.

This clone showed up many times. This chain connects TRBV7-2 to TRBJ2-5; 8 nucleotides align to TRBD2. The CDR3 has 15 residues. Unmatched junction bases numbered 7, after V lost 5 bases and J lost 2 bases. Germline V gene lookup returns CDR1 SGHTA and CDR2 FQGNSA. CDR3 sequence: CASSPSASGQETQYF. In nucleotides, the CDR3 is TGTGCCAGCAGCCCGTCGGCTAGCGGGCAAGAGACCCAGTACTTC.

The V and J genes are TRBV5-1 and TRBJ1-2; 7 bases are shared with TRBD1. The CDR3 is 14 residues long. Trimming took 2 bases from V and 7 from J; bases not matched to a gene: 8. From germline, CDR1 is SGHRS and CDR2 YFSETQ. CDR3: CASSLQGNSRGYTF. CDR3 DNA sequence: TGCGCCAGCAGCTTACAGGGGAATAGCCGTGGCTACACCTTC.

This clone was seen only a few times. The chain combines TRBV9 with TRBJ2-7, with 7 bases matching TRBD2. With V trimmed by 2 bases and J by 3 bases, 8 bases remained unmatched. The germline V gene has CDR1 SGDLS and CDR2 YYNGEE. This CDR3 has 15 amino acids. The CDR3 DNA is TGTGCCAGCAGCGTTTTAGCGGGCGAGGACTACGAGCAGTACTTC. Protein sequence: CASSVLAGEDYEQYF.

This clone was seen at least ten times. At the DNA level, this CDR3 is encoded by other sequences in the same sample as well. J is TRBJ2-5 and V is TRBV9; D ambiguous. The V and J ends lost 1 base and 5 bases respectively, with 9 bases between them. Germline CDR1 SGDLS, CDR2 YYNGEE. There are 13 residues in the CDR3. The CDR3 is CASSVMGPETQYF. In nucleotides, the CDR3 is TGTGCCAGCAGCGTAATGGGCCCGGAGACCCAGTACTTC. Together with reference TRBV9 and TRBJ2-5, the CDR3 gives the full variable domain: DSGVTQTPKHLITATGQRVTLRCSPRSGDLSVYWYQQSLDQGLQFLIQYYNGEERAKGNILERFSAQQFPDLHSELNLSSLELGDSALYFCASSVMGPETQYFGPGTRLLVL.

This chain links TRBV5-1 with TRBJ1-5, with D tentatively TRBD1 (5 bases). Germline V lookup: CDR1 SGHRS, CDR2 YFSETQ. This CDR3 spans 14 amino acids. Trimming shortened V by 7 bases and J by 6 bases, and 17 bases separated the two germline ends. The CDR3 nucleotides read TGCGCCAGCTCTCCGGTGGGGGGTGGTCAGCCCCAGCATTTT. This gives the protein CASSPVGGGQPQHF.

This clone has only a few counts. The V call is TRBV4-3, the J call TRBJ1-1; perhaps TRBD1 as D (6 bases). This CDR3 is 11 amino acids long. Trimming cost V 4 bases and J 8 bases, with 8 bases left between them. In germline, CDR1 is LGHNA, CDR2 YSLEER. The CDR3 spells CASSRGTEAFF. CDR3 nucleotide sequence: TGCGCCAGCAGCCGAGGGACAGAAGCTTTCTTT.

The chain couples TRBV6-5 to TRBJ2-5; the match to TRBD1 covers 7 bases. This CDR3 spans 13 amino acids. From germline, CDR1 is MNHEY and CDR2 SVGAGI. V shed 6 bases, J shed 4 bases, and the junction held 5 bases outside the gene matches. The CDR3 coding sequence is TGTGCCAGCAGGCCGGGACAGAGAGAGACCCAGTACTTC. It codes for CASRPGQRETQYF.

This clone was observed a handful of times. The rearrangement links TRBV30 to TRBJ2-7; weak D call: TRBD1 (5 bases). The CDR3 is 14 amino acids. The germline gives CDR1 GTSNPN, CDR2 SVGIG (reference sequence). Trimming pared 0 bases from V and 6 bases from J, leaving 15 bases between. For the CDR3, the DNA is TGTGCCTGGAGTGTACCCCTAGGGGTAAGCGAGCAGTACTTC. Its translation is CAWSVPLGVSEQYF.

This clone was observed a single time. CDR3 protein: CASTTIGGERGVINNEQFF. Written as DNA, the CDR3 is TGTGCCAGCACCACCATCGGGGGGGAGCGGGGGGTAATAAACAATGAGCAGTTCTTC. This chain joins TRBV11-1 and TRBJ2-1; 9 nucleotides line up with TRBD2. With V trimmed by 7 bases and J by 5 bases, 21 bases remained unmatched. Germline CDR1 is SGHAT and CDR2 is FQDESV (reference sequence). CDR3 size: 19 residues.

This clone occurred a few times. The CDR3 spells CASSLSGAGGYTF. The CDR3 DNA reads as TGTGCCAGCAGTTTATCAGGCGCTGGTGGCTACACCTTC. The V call is TRBV28, the J call TRBJ1-2; D gene unclear. The length of the CDR3 is 13 residues. Trimming took 1 base from V and 7 from J, leaving 10 bases between them. Germline CDR1 and CDR2: MDHEN and SYDVKM.

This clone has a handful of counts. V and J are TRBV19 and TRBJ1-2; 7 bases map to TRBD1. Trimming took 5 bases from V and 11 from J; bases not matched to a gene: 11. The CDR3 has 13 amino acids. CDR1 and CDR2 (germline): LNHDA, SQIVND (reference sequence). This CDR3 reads CASSLGQAPAYTF. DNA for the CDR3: TGTGCCAGTAGTCTCGGACAGGCCCCAGCGTACACCTTC. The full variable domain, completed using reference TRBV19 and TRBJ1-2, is DGGITQSPKYLFRKEGQNVTLSCEQNLNHDAMYWYRQDPGQGLRLIYYSQIVNDFQKGDIAEGYSVSREKKESFPLTVTSAQKNPTAFYLCASSLGQAPAYTFGSGTRLTVV.

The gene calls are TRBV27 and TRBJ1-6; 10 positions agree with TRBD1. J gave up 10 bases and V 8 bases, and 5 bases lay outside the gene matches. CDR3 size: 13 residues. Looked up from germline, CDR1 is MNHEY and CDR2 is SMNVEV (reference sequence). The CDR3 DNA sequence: TGTGCCAGCCCCGGGACAGGGGAATCACCCCTCCACTTT. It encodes CASPGTGESPLHF.

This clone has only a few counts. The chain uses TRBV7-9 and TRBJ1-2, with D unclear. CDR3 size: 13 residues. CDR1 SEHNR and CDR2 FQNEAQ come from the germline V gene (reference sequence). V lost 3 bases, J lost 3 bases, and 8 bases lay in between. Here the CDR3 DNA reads TGTGCCAGCAGCTTGGGCAGCTACTATGGCTACACCTTC. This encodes CASSLGSYYGYTF.

CDR3 protein: CASSPTGASIQPQHF. Written as DNA, the CDR3 is TGTGCCAGCAGCCCGACAGGGGCATCTATTCAGCCCCAGCATTTT. The J gene is TRBJ1-5, the V gene TRBV11-2; 8 bases line up with TRBD1. V lost 5 bases to trimming and J lost 6 bases; unmatched junction nucleotides: 9. Germline assignment: CDR1 SGHAT and CDR2 FQNNGV. This CDR3 comprises 15 residues.

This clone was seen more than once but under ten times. The CDR3 bases are TGCGCCAGCAGCCAAGCAGCACTACAGGGAGAGACCCAGTACTTC. Translation gives CASSQAALQGETQYF. V usage is TRBV4-3 and J usage is TRBJ2-5, with D possibly matching TRBD1 (6 bases). The CDR3 totals 15 residues. Trimming removed 1 base at V and 4 bases at J, with 13 bases between. Germline-derived CDR1 and CDR2 are LGHNA and YSLEER.

CDR3 protein: CASSFRRLAGGETQYF. CDR3 nucleotide sequence: TGTGCCAGCAGTTTCCGAAGACTAGCGGGAGGAGAGACCCAGTACTTC. The V and J genes are TRBV28 and TRBJ2-5; 13 nucleotides match TRBD2. The CDR3 consists of 16 residues. V was pared by 3 bases and J by 4 bases, with 5 bases of the junction left unmatched. Germline V gene data show CDR1 as MDHEN and CDR2 as SYDVKM.

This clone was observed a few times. The CDR3 DNA follows: TGTGCCAGCAACAACAGAGGACTAGCGGGATGGGCGACCCACAATGAGCAGTTCTTC. Encoded protein: CASNNRGLAGWATHNEQFF. This chain links TRBV11-2 with TRBJ2-1, with 12 bases that match TRBD2. Trimming cost V 7 bases and J 5 bases; bases outside gene matches: 18. The CDR3 has 19 amino acids. Germline CDR1 and CDR2: SGHAT and FQNNGV.

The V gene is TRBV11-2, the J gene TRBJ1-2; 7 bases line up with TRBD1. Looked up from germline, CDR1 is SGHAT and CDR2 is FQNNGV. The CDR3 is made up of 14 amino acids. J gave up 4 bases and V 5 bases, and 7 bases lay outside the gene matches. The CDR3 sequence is CASSPRQGAYGYTF. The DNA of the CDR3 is TGTGCCAGCAGCCCGCGACAGGGAGCCTATGGCTACACCTTC.

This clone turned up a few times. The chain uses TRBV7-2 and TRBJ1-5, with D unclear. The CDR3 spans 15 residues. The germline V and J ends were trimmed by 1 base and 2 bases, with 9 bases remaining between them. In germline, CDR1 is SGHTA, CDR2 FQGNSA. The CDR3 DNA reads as TGTGCCAGCAGCTTAGTAGGTGAGGGCAATCAGCCCCAGCATTTT. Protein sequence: CASSLVGEGNQPQHF.

In nucleotides, the CDR3 is TGTGCCAGCAGTTTGGATAGCAACACCATATATTTT. This gives the protein CASSLDSNTIYF. This chain uses TRBV6-6 with TRBJ1-3; D ambiguous. The CDR3 totals 12 residues. Trimming shortened V by 4 bases and J by 7 bases, and 8 bases separated the two germline ends. The germline gives CDR1 MNHNY, CDR2 SVGAGI (reference sequence).

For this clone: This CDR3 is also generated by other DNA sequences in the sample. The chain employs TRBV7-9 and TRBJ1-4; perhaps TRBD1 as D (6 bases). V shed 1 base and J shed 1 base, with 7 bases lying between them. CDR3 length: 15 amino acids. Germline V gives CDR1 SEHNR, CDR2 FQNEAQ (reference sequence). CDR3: CASSLETGTNEKLFF. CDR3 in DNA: TGTGCCAGCAGCTTAGAGACAGGAACTAATGAAAAACTGTTTTTT.

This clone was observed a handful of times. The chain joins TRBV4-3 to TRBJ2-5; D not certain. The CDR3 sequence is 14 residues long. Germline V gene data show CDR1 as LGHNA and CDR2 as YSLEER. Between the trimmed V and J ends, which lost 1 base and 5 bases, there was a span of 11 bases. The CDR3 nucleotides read TGCGCCAGCAGCCAAGGGCAGTCCAGGGAGACCCAGTACTTC. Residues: CASSQGQSRETQYF.

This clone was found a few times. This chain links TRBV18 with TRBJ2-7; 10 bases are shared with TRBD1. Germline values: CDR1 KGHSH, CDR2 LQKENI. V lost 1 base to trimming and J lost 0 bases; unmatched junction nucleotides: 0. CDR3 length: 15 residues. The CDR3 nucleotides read TGTGCCAGCTCACCACGGACAGGGGGCTCCTACGAGCAGTACTTC. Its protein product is CASSPRTGGSYEQYF.

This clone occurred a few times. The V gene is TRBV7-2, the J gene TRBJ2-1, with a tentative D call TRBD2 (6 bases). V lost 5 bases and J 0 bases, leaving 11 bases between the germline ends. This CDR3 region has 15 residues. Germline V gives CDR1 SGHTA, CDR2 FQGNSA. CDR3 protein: CASSQGLASYNEQFF. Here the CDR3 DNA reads TGTGCCAGCAGCCAGGGACTCGCCTCCTACAATGAGCAGTTCTTC.